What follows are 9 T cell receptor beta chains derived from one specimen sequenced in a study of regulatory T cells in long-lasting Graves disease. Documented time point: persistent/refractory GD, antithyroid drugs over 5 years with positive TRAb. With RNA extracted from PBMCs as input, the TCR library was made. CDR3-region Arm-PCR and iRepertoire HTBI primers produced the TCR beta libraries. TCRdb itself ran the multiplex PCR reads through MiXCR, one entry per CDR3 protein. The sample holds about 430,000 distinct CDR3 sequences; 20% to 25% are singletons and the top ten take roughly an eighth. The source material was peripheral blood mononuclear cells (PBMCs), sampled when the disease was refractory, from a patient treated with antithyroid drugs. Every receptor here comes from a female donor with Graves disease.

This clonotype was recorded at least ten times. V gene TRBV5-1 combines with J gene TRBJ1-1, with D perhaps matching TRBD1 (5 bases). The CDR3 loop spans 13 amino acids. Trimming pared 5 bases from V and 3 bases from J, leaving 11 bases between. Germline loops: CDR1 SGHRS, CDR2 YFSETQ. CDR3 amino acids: CASRLTADTEAFF. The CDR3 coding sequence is TGCGCCAGCAGATTGACAGCGGACACTGAAGCTTTCTTT.

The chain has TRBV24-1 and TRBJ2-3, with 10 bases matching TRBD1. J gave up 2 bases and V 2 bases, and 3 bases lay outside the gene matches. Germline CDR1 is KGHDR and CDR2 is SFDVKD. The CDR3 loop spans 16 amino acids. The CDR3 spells CATSDSGQGPTDTQYF. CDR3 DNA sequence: TGTGCCACCAGTGATTCGGGACAGGGGCCCACAGATACGCAGTATTTT.

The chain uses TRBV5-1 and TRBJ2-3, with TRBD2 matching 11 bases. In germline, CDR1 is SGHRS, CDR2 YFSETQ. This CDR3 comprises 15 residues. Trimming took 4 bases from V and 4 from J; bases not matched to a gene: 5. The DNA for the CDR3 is TGCGCCAGCAGCCCGGGGACTAGCGGAGCAGATACGCAGTATTTT. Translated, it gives CASSPGTSGADTQYF.

The CDR3 spells CASSPGLSFYNEQFF. As DNA, the CDR3 is TGTGCCAGCAGCCCGGGACTTAGCTTCTACAATGAGCAGTTCTTC. The J gene is TRBJ2-1, the V gene TRBV5-4, with D perhaps TRBD2 (6 bases). Trimming took off 4 bases at V and 3 bases at J, with 14 bases between the two ends. The CDR3 sequence is 15 residues long. CDR1 is SGHNT, CDR2 YYREEE, per germline (reference sequence).

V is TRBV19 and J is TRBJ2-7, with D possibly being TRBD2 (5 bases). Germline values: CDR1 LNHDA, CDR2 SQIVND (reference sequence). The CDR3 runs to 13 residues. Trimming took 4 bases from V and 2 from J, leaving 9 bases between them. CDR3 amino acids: CASSSLATYEQYF. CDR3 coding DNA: TGTGCCAGTAGTAGCCTAGCTACCTACGAGCAGTACTTC. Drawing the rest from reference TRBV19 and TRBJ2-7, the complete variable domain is DGGITQSPKYLFRKEGQNVTLSCEQNLNHDAMYWYRQDPGQGLRLIYYSQIVNDFQKGDIAEGYSVSREKKESFPLTVTSAQKNPTAFYLCASSSLATYEQYFGPGTRLTVT.

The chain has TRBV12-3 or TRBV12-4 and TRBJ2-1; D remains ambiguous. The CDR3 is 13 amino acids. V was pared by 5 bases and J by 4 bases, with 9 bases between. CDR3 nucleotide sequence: TGTGCCAGCAGTCCAACAAGTTACAATGAGCAGTTCTTC. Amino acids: CASSPTSYNEQFF.

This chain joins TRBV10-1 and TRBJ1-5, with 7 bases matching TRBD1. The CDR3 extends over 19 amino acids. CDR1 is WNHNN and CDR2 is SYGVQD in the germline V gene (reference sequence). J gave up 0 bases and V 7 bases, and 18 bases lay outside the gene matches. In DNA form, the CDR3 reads TGCGCCAGCAAGTCGGCCAGGGGGTTCGGTAAATATAGCAATCAGCCCCAGCATTTT. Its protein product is CASKSARGFGKYSNQPQHF.

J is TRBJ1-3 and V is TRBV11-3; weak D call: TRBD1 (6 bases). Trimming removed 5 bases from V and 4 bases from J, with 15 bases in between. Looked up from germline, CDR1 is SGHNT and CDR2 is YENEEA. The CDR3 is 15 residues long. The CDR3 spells CASSQTGAAGNTIYF. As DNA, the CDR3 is TGTGCCAGCAGCCAAACGGGGGCAGCCGGAAACACCATATATTTT.

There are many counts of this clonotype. CDR3 region: CASSSPGRQGGYTF. Here the CDR3 DNA reads TGTGCCAGCAGTTCACCGGGACGCCAGGGGGGCTACACCTTC. The V call is TRBV6-2 or TRBV6-3, the J call TRBJ1-2, with D possibly TRBD1 on 6 matching bases. The CDR3 has 14 amino acids. Trimming stripped 4 bases from V and 8 bases from J, with 17 bases between. Germline CDR1 and CDR2: MNHEY and SVGEGT.